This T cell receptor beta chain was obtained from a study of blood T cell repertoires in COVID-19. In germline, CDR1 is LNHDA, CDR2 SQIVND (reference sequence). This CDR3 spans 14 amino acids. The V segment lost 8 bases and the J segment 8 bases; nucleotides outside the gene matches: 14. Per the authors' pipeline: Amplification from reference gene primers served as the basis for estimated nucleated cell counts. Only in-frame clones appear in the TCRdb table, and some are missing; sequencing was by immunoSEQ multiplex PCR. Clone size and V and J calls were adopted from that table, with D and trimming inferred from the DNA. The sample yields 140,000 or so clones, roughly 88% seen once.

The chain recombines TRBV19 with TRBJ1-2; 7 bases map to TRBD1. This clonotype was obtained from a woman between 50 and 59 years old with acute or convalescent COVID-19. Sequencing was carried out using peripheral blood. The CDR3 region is CASHVQGTSRGYTF. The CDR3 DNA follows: TGTGCCAGTCACGTACAGGGGACCTCTCGGGGCTACACCTTC.